The next 5 T cell receptor beta chains were all read from a single sample in a study of post-analysis software for immune sequencing data. Sequencing libraries made from TCR beta cDNA carried unique molecular identifiers. Via MiXCR, TCRdb re-called the PCR reads, giving one row per CDR3 protein. The sample yields fewer than 600,000 distinct CDR3 sequences, around 40% seen once. These receptors have no identified antigens. Findings and caveats of the study: Roughly five TRBV segments appeared more often in patients than in controls, and TRBV5-6, TRBV5-1 and TRBV20-1 were among these.

Sequenced sample: blood. The receptor source for this set is a girl aged 10 to 17 with multiple sclerosis.

This chain joins TRBV7-9 and TRBJ2-5; 7 bases map to TRBD1. V lost 6 bases, J lost 2 bases, and 9 bases stayed unmatched. This CDR3 has 15 residues. Germline V gives CDR1 SEHNR, CDR2 FQNEAQ (reference sequence). CDR3 region: CASRGPPGQQETQYF. The DNA of the CDR3 is TGTGCCAGCAGGGGTCCTCCGGGACAGCAAGAGACCCAGTACTTC.

CDR3: CASSPGDRNYGYTF. The CDR3 region has the DNA TGTGCCAGCAGCCCGGGCGACAGAAACTATGGCTACACCTTC. The V and J genes are TRBV5-6 and TRBJ1-2; possibly TRBD1 for D (5 bases). The CDR3 length is 14 residues. The germline V gene encodes CDR1 SGHDT and CDR2 YYEEEE. Trimming removed 4 bases at V and 2 bases at J, with 12 bases between.

This clonotype was seen only a few times. This chain joins TRBV7-2 and TRBJ2-3; tentative D call: TRBD1 (6 bases). V shed 6 bases and J shed 11 bases, with 27 bases lying between them. Germline V lookup: CDR1 SGHTA, CDR2 FQGNSA. The CDR3 length is 16 residues. CDR3 sequence: CASSTTGNSVSVLQYF. The CDR3, as DNA: TGTGCCAGCAGTACCACAGGGAACTCAGTCTCAGTTTTGCAGTATTTT.

As to this clonotype: A clone one base away is much larger, so this may be a read error. J is TRBJ1-5 and V is TRBV28; no definite D call. Germline V gives CDR1 MDHEN, CDR2 SYDVKM. V gave up 5 bases and J gave up 4 bases, with 12 bases separating them. The CDR3 length is 14 residues. The CDR3 bases are TGTGCCAGCAGTACCCAGGCGGGGAATCAGCCCCAGCATTTT. Its protein product is CASSTQAGNQPQHF.

The CDR3 region is CSVGSGDEQYF. In nucleotides, the CDR3 is TGCAGCGTTGGCTCTGGGGACGAGCAGTACTTC. The rearrangement uses TRBV29-1 and TRBJ2-7; D gene uncertain. V lost 4 bases and J lost 5, with 9 bases in between. The germline V gene encodes CDR1 SQVTM and CDR2 ANQGSEA. The CDR3 runs to 11 residues.